This TCR beta chain was recorded in a study of blood T cell repertoires in COVID-19. As for the study in general: Some COVID-19 samples were acute and others convalescent; all came from the United States, Italy and Spain.

The germline gives CDR1 SGHNT, CDR2 YYREEE (reference sequence). CDR3 length: 19 residues. V dropped 0 bases and J dropped 2; count of bases not matched to a gene: 13. Assay used: immunoSEQ multiplex PCR; TCRdb lists only in-frame clones, some missing. This sample has around 120,000 clones; under 95% occur once, and the top ten carry approximately 5%. Sample: peripheral blood. The rearrangement uses TRBV5-4 and TRBJ2-2; 7 bases fit TRBD2. The origin of this receptor is a man aged 55 to 70 with COVID-19, enrolled during active disease. DNA for the CDR3: TGTGCCAGCAGCTTGGCGGGTGGGCTAGCGGAACTAAACACCGGGGAGCTGTTTTTT. It is translated as CASSLAGGLAELNTGELFF.